This TCR beta chain was profiled in a study of T cells after yellow fever vaccination (dated by TCRdb to between 2018 and 2021). Looking at the study overall: The SMART-Seq v4 Ultra Low Input RNA kit was used to prepare libraries from fractions with low cell numbers. Bulk TCR alpha and beta repertoires were sequenced longitudinally to track T-cell clones before and after primary and booster YFV17D yellow fever vaccination. Two healthy male donors, one aged 18 to 29 and one aged 30 to 40 years, made up the cohort. Blood samples were taken at several timepoints before and after primary and secondary immunization, and bulk PBMC replicates and cell subsets were isolated.

TCR cDNA was made using 5'RACE template switching, a step that added a universal primer site and unique molecular identifiers. Priming for cDNA synthesis came from both the TCR alpha and TCR beta constant segments. Library amplification involved two PCR steps, and the second step added sample barcodes and sequencing adapters. Sequencing of libraries was performed on Illumina HiSeq 2500 (2x100 bp) or NovaSeq (2x150 bp). From the authors' description of their analysis: Demultiplexing of reads and collapsing into UMI consensus sequences were performed with MIGEC, and V(D)J alignment was carried out with MiXCR. Vaccine-responding clonotypes were identified with edgeR using replicate PBMC samples, with FDR below 0.01 and a log2 fold change above 5 up to day 15 being required. CD4 or CD8 identity was assigned to each bulk clonotype according to whether the clonotype was present at higher abundance in the sequenced CD4 repertoire or the sequenced CD8 repertoire. TCRdb itself trimmed the public reads at Q25 with fastp, ran MiXCR and retained productive beta chains. CDR3 protein duplicates are merged, each entry listing the most common genes and DNA. The V and J calls and clone size come from TCRdb's table, not from the authors' own analysis. In all, the sample holds 250,000 to 350,000 distinct CDR3 sequences, and 6.8% of those were seen once. Jointly, the top ten make up roughly a sixth of the sample.

Read against the paper, the sample's treatment or condition label means: live attenuated yellow fever vaccine strain. At each blood-draw timepoint, two biological replicates of bulk PBMCs were obtained. A standard Ficoll-Paque protocol was used to isolate PBMCs from peripheral blood. RNA was extracted with TriZol from bulk PBMCs, CD4 and CD8 fractions, and dextramer-positive and dextramer-negative fractions. As encoded in the germline V gene (reference sequence), CDR1 is SEHNR while CDR2 is FQNEAQ. From the cysteine up to the phenylalanine, the CDR3 has a length of 14 residues. Of the read, only the CDR3 DNA is kept; its 42 bases are in frame from base 1. V is clipped by 4 bases and J by 8 bases, and the sequence between their germline boundaries is 18 bases long. Overall study results and their limits: A small share of clonotypes occurred in both CD4 and CD8 compartments, likely arising from convergent recombination. The study included only a couple of donors, which limits how far the findings can be generalized. After the booster, most clones that had expanded after primary vaccination were detected again (around 97% of CD4 and around 88% of CD8), suggesting broad maintenance of memory. Compared with the primary T-cell response, the secondary T-cell response was weaker but faster, peaking on day 5 rather than day 15. FACS-sorted repertoires could contain abundant contaminating clonotypes from the bulk population, so computational filtering was required.

Ten or more counts support this clonotype. Its antigen is not yet known. No base qualities exist here, and no much larger clone lies one base off it. The sample consisted of PBMCs, taken roughly 45 days after the first yellow fever vaccination. This chain is built from TRBV7-9 and TRBJ2-7; the D region is possibly TRBD1 or TRBD2, each matching across 6 bases. This TCR came from a man between 18 and 29 years old who received the YFV17D yellow fever vaccine. Here is the DNA: TGTGCCAGCAGCTCGACCGGAGACGGGGGCCAGCAGTACTTC. Translated, this is CASSSTGDGGQQYF.